This T cell receptor beta chain emerged from a study of T-cell memory formation after mild COVID-19. Study background: TCR clusters were largely donor specific. Study observations and caveats: Pre-infection memory showed some responding clones, and this suggested that cross-reactive memory joined. Clones shrinking from day 15 to 85 showed even CD4/CD8 mixes; later expanders tilted CD4+. The main location of contracting CD4+ clones was CM and EM, and that of contracting CD8+ clones was EMRA.

TCRdb re-derived calls from the 5' RACE reads in MiXCR, one entry per CDR3 protein. The repertoire has around 300,000 distinct CDR3 sequences, roughly an eighth of them found once; the top ten carry around 20%. To note about this clonotype: What it binds is unknown.

V lost 5 bases and J lost 4; bases outside the gene matches: 3. CDR3 length equals 15 residues. This TCR was sampled from a man aged 18 to 30 who had mild COVID-19 (a few samples of this study predate the infection). Cell type and time point are not known. The chain carries TRBV12-3 or TRBV12-4 and TRBJ2-1, with TRBD2 matching 12 bases. The sample comprised PBMCs or a T cell subset sorted from them (not recorded which). The CDR3 DNA is TGTGCCAGCAGTGAACTAGCGGGGGGTTACAATGAGCAGTTCTTC. This sequence encodes CASSELAGGYNEQFF.